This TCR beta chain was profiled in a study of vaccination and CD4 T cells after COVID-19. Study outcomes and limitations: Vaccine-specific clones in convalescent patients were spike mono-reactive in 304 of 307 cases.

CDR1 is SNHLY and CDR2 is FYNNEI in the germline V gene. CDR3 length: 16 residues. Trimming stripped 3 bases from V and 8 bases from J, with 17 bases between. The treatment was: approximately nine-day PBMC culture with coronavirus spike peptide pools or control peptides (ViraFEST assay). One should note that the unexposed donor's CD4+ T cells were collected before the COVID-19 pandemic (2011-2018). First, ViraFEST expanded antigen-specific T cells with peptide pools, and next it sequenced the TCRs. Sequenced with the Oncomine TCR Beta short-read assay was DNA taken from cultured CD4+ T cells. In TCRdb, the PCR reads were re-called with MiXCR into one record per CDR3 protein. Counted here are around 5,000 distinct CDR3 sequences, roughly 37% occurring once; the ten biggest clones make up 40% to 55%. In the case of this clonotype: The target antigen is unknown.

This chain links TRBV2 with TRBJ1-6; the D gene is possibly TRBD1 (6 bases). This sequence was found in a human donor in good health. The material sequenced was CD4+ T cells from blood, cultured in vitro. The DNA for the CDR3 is TGTGCCAGCAGTGAGGGAGGAACAGGGCGGCATTCACCCCTCCACTTT. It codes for CASSEGGTGRHSPLHF.